The 12 T cell receptor beta chains listed next were all sequenced from one sample in a study of blood T cell repertoires in COVID-19. TCRdb keeps only in-frame clones here, not all; method: immunoSEQ multiplex PCR. The sample lists more than 200,000 clones, roughly 88% seen once, with 0.65% to 0.8% in the top ten. Sequencing was done on a sample of peripheral blood. Receptors were obtained from a human donor in a cohort sampled during active COVID-19.

The J gene is TRBJ2-7, the V gene TRBV5-4, with D maybe TRBD2 (5 bases). Trimming removed 6 bases at V and 0 bases at J, with 16 bases between. CDR1 and CDR2 from the germline V gene are SGHNT and YYREEE (reference sequence). The CDR3 totals 15 residues. The CDR3 DNA reads TGTGCCAGCACCCCGCCGGGAAGGAGCTCCTACGAGCAGTACTTC. Amino acids: CASTPPGRSSYEQYF.

V is TRBV28 and J is TRBJ1-4, with D maybe TRBD1 (6 bases). V dropped 3 bases and J dropped 7 bases, with 15 bases sitting between them. Per the germline V gene, CDR1 is MDHEN and CDR2 is SYDVKM. The CDR3 sequence is 15 residues long. The DNA of the CDR3 is TGTGCCAGCAGTTTCGCGGGGGCCGAGGGTGAAAAACTGTTTTTT. It translates to CASSFAGAEGEKLFF.

The chain combines TRBV9 with TRBJ2-7; 10 bases agree with TRBD1. V shed 4 bases, J shed 3 bases, and the junction held 7 bases outside the gene matches. This CDR3 spans 15 amino acids. Germline lookup yields CDR1 SGDLS and CDR2 YYNGEE. The CDR3: CASSFGTGDFYEQYF. CDR3 nucleotides: TGTGCCAGCAGCTTCGGGACAGGGGATTTCTACGAGCAGTACTTC. Looking up the rest from reference TRBV9 and TRBJ2-7 gives the full variable domain: DSGVTQTPKHLITATGQRVTLRCSPRSGDLSVYWYQQSLDQGLQFLIQYYNGEERAKGNILERFSAQQFPDLHSELNLSSLELGDSALYFCASSFGTGDFYEQYFGPGTRLTVT.

The chain combines TRBV2 with TRBJ1-3; no reliable D call. There are 10 residues in the CDR3. Per the germline V gene, CDR1 is SNHLY and CDR2 is FYNNEI. V was clipped by 7 bases and J by 5 bases, with 3 bases between them. The CDR3 spells CASIRNTIYF. As DNA, the CDR3 is TGTGCCAGCATCAGAAACACCATATATTTT.

V and J are TRBV30 and TRBJ2-7; a possible D gene is TRBD2 (5 bases). The CDR3 is made up of 12 amino acids. Germline V CDR1 and CDR2: GTSNPN, SVGIG (reference sequence). The V end lost 4 bases, the J end lost 3 bases, and 10 bases lay between the germline ends. The CDR3 reads CAWTTIGYEQYF. The CDR3 DNA follows: TGTGCCTGGACGACTATTGGCTACGAGCAGTACTTC.

The V and J genes are TRBV19 and TRBJ2-7, with 8 nucleotides matching TRBD1. V was clipped by 4 bases and J by 2 bases; unmatched bases: 16. CDR3 length equals 18 residues. Germline V gene lookup returns CDR1 LNHDA and CDR2 SQIVND (reference sequence). CDR3 sequence (DNA): TGTGCCAGTAGTAAAGTCATGGAGGGGACAGGTTCGACCTACGAGCAGTACTTC. Residues: CASSKVMEGTGSTYEQYF. The full variable domain, in which reference TRBV19 and TRBJ2-7 provide the parts outside the CDR3, is DGGITQSPKYLFRKEGQNVTLSCEQNLNHDAMYWYRQDPGQGLRLIYYSQIVNDFQKGDIAEGYSVSREKKESFPLTVTSAQKNPTAFYLCASSKVMEGTGSTYEQYFGPGTRLTVT.

The J gene is TRBJ1-1, the V gene TRBV30, with 7 bases that match TRBD1. The CDR3 totals 16 residues. Germline V gives CDR1 GTSNPN, CDR2 SVGIG (reference sequence). The trim removed 3 bases at V and 10 bases at J, leaving 20 bases unmatched. The DNA for the CDR3 is TGTGCCTGGAGACGGCGGGTAGGGGGCGGGTGGATGAGAGCTTTCTTT. Its translation is CAWRRRVGGGWMRAFF.

The chain couples TRBV6-6 to TRBJ1-1; possibly TRBD1 for D (6 bases). Between the trimmed V and J ends, which lost 7 bases and 1 base, there was a span of 16 bases. This CDR3 has 15 amino acids. In germline, CDR1 is MNHNY, CDR2 SVGAGI (reference sequence). The CDR3 sequence: CASTTQGRGNTEAFF. The CDR3 DNA sequence: TGTGCCAGCACCACACAAGGCAGGGGGAACACTGAAGCTTTCTTT.

The J gene is TRBJ2-7, the V gene TRBV7-9; 10 positions agree with TRBD2. Germline V gives CDR1 SEHNR, CDR2 FQNEAQ (reference sequence). The CDR3 consists of 14 residues. V was pared by 3 bases and J by 3 bases, with 2 bases of the junction left unmatched. The chain's CDR3 is CASSLGLANYEQYF. The CDR3 DNA reads TGTGCCAGCAGCTTGGGACTAGCGAACTACGAGCAGTACTTC.

The chain couples TRBV18 to TRBJ1-6; unclear D gene. The CDR3 is 17 amino acids. Germline V gene data show CDR1 as KGHSH and CDR2 as LQKENI. The ends were cut back, 1 base at V and 6 bases at J, with 16 bases in the middle. The CDR3 loop is CASSPLEPLGANSPLHF. The CDR3 DNA reads TGTGCCAGCTCACCACTCGAACCATTAGGAGCTAATTCACCCCTCCACTTT.

The chain uses TRBV2 and TRBJ1-2; D is perhaps TRBD1 (6 bases). V shed 4 bases and J shed 4 bases, with 19 bases lying between them. In germline, CDR1 is SNHLY, CDR2 FYNNEI. There are 16 residues in the CDR3. The CDR3 protein is CASSVAGGQLVYGYTF. The CDR3 nucleotides are TGTGCCAGCAGTGTGGCCGGGGGGCAGTTAGTCTATGGCTACACCTTC. The full variable domain, with the rest looked up from reference TRBV2 and TRBJ1-2, is EPEVTQTPSHQVTQMGQEVILRCVPISNHLYFYWYRQILGQKVEFLVSFYNNEISEKSEIFDDQFSVERPDGSNFTLKIRSTKLEDSAMYFCASSVAGGQLVYGYTFGSGTRLTVV.

V and J are TRBV18 and TRBJ1-2; weak D call: TRBD1 (5 bases). Trimming cost V 0 bases and J 0 bases, with 20 bases left between them. The CDR3 has 19 residues. Germline values: CDR1 KGHSH, CDR2 LQKENI. In DNA form, the CDR3 reads TGTGCCAGCTCACCACCAGGTCGGTCGACCTCGACAGCTAACTATGGCTACACCTTC. Encoded protein: CASSPPGRSTSTANYGYTF.